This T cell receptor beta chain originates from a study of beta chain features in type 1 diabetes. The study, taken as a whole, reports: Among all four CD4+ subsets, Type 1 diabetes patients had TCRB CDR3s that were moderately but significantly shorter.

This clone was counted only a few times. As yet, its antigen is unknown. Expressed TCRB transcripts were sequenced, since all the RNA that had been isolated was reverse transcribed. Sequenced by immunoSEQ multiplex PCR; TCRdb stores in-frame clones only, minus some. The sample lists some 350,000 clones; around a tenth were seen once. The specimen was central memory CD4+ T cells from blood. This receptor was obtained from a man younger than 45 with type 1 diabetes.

The CDR3 here is CASSGLWDDQPQHF. Written as DNA, the CDR3 is TGTGCCAGCAGTGGCCTCTGGGACGATCAGCCCCAGCATTTT. The gene calls are TRBV2 and TRBJ1-5, with D tentatively TRBD1 (5 bases). The CDR3 sequence is 14 residues long. V lost 4 bases and J lost 5, with 12 bases in between. Germline V CDR1 and CDR2: SNHLY, FYNNEI.